This T cell receptor beta chain is from a study of cytomegalovirus exposure and HLA in healthy donors. The PCR employed 60 Vbeta primers together with 13 Jbeta primers. Here immunoSEQ multiplex PCR was the method, and the copy in TCRdb shows in-frame clones only, minus some. This table has 150,000 or so clones, around 67% appearing once. The CDR3 spans 15 residues. Germline trimming cut 2 bases from V and 4 bases from J; bases unmatched to any gene: 6. Germline-derived CDR1 and CDR2 are SGHVS and FNYEAQ. This clonotype was obtained from a woman under 30 in good health and CMV-seronegative. The chain employs TRBV7-6 and TRBJ2-5; 8 nucleotides agree with TRBD1. The material sequenced was PBMCs. DNA of the CDR3: TGTGCCAGCAGCTTACGGCAGGGGGCGGGAGAGACCCAGTACTTC. This codes for CASSLRQGAGETQYF. The variable domain in full, with the rest retrieved from reference TRBV7-6 and TRBJ2-5, is GAGVSQSPRYKVTKRGQDVALRCDPISGHVSLYWYRQALGQGPEFLTYFNYEAQQDKSGLPNDRFSAERPEGSISTLTIQRTEQRDSAMYRCASSLRQGAGETQYFGPGTRLLVL.